Here is one T cell receptor beta chain with its context. Its specificity is unknown. This specimen belongs to a study of CD8+ T cells in alopecia areata. Turning to the study itself: Treated patients received oral tofacitinib, 5 to 10 mg twice daily. Tofacitinib ran 6 to 18 months, followed by 6 months off drug. Study-wide findings and caveats: Sharing of TCRs across patients appeared less clear than in mice, possibly for HLA-related reasons.

Germline V gives CDR1 SGHVS, CDR2 FQNEAQ. V was clipped by 2 bases and J by 1 base, with 9 bases between them. The CDR3 covers 15 residues. From alopecia areata patients, lesional scalp punch biopsies and peripheral blood were collected. After isolation, RNA underwent reverse transcription to generate cDNA as the sequencing template. Method: immunoSEQ multiplex PCR; TCRdb's copy keeps in-frame clones and lacks some. The sample shows some 150,000 clones, roughly 61% of them seen only once. This chain connects TRBV7-8 to TRBJ1-5; the D gene is possibly TRBD1 (6 bases). The TCR comes from a human donor with alopecia areata. The source material was CD4+ T cells sorted from blood, sampled at week 0. The CDR3: CASSLRQGSNQPQHF. The CDR3 DNA reads TGTGCCAGCAGCTTAAGGCAGGGGAGCAATCAGCCCCAGCATTTT.